This TCR beta chain was identified during a study of T cell repertoires in cytomegalovirus infection. For the study at large: An indication of both CMV infection and matching HLA type came from public TCR beta signatures. Findings and limits, study-wide: Cumulated frequencies of public TCR beta families served to identify carriers of CMV plus the relevant HLA.

Concerning this clonotype: Its antigen is not identified.

MiXCR, applied by TCRdb to the reads, yields one record per CDR3 protein. The table lists 450,000 to 600,000 distinct CDR3 sequences, under 45% of them singletons. Trimming left V 7 bases short and J 0 bases short, with 13 bases between. Looked up from germline, CDR1 is LGHNT and CDR2 is FRNRAP. The CDR3 length is 15 residues. The chain has TRBV12-5 and TRBJ2-1; the D is unclear. This sequence was found in a human donor in good health (CMV status not recorded). Some clones in this sample may be carry-over from other donors' samples. The source material was cultured PBMCs, sampled from culture after CMV antigen stimulation. CDR3 DNA: TGTGCTAGTGCACTGGACGCGAGCTCCTACAATGAGCAGTTCTTC. Protein: CASALDASSYNEQFF. Combining the CDR3 with reference TRBV12-5 and TRBJ2-1 gives the whole variable domain DARVTQTPRHKVTEMGQEVTMRCQPILGHNTVFWYRQTMMQGLELLAYFRNRAPLDDSGMPKDRFSAEMPDATLATLKIQPSEPRDSAVYFCASALDASSYNEQFFGPGTRLTVL.